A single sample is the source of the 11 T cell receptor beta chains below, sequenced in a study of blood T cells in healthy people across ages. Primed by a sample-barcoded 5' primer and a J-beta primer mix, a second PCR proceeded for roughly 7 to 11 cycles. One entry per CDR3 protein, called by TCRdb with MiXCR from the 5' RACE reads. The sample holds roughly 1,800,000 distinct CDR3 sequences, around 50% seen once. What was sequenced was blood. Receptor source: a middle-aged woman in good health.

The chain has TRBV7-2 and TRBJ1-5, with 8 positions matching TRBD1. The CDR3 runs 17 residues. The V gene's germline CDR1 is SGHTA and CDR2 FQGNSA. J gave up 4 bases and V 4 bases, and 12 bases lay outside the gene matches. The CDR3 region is CASSSPTGTGGNQPQHF. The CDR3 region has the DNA TGTGCCAGCAGCTCACCCACCGGGACAGGCGGTAATCAGCCCCAGCATTTT. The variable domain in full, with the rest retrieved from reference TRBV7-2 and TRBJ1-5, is GAGVSQSPSNKVTEKGKDVELRCDPISGHTALYWYRQSLGQGLEFLIYFQGNSAPDKSGLPSDRFSAERTGGSVSTLTIQRTQQEDSAVYLCASSSPTGTGGNQPQHFGDGTRLSIL.

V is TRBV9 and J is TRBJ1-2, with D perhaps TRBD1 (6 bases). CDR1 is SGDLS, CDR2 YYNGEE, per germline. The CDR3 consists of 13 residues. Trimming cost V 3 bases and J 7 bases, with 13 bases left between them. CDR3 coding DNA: TGTGCCAGCAGCGGAACAGGGTCCGGTGGCTACACCTTC. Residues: CASSGTGSGGYTF.

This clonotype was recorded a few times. Here the CDR3 DNA reads TGCAGTGCCATTCCGGGACTAGCGGGGGCGGATAGCTCCTACGAGCAGTACTTC. Residues: CSAIPGLAGADSSYEQYF. The chain has TRBV20-1 and TRBJ2-7, with 14 bases matching TRBD2. The V gene's germline CDR1 is DFQATT and CDR2 SNEGSKA (reference sequence). This CDR3 has 18 residues. The V segment lost 6 bases and the J segment 0 bases; nucleotides outside the gene matches: 13.

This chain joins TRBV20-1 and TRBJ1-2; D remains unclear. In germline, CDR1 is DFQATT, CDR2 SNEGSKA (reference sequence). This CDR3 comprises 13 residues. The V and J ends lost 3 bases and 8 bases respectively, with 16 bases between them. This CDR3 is CSASHGGKEGYTF. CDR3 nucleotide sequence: TGCAGTGCTAGTCATGGCGGTAAGGAAGGCTACACCTTC.

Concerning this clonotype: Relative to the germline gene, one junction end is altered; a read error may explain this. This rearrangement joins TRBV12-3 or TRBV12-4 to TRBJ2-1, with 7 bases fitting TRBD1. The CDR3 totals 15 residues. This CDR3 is CSSSFSAGGYNEQFF. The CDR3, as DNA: TGTTCCAGCAGTTTCTCGGCAGGGGGCTACAATGAGCAGTTCTTC.

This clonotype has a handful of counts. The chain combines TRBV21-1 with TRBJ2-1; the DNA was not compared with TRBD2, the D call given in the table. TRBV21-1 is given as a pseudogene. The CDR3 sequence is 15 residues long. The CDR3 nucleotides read TGTGCCAGCAGCCCACCAGGGACTAGCGGGGTTCAGCAGTTCTTC. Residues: CASSPPGTSGVQQFF.

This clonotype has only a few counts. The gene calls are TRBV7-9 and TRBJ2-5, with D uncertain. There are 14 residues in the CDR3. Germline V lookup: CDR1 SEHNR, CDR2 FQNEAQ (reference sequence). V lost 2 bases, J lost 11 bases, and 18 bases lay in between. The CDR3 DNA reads TGTGCCAGCAGCTTAACCGGCACCTACAATGAGCAGTACTTC. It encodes CASSLTGTYNEQYF.

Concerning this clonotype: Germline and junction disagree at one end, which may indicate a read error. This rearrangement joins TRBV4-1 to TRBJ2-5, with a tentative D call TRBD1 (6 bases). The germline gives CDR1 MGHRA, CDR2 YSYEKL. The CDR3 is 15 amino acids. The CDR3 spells CASSQVMTGQEAQYF. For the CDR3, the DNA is TGCGCCAGCAGCCAAGTTATGACAGGACAAGAGGCCCAGTACTTC.

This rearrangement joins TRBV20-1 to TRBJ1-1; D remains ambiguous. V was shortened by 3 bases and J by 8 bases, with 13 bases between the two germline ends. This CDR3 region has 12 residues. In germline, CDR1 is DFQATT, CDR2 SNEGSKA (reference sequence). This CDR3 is CSARREVAEAFF. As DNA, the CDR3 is TGCAGTGCTAGGCGAGAGGTCGCCGAAGCTTTCTTT.

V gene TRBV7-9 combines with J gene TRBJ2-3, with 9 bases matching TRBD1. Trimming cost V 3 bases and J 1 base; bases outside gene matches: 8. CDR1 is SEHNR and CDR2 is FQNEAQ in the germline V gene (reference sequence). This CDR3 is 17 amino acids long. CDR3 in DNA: TGTGCCAGCAGCTTTCTTACAGGGGGCGCGGGCACAGATACGCAGTATTTT. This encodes CASSFLTGGAGTDTQYF.

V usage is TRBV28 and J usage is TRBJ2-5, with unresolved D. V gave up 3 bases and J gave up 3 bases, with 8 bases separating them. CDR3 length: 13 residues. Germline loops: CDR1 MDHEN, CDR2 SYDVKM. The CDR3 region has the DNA TGTGCCAGCAGTTTTAAGGGAAAAGAGACCCAGTACTTC. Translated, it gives CASSFKGKETQYF.